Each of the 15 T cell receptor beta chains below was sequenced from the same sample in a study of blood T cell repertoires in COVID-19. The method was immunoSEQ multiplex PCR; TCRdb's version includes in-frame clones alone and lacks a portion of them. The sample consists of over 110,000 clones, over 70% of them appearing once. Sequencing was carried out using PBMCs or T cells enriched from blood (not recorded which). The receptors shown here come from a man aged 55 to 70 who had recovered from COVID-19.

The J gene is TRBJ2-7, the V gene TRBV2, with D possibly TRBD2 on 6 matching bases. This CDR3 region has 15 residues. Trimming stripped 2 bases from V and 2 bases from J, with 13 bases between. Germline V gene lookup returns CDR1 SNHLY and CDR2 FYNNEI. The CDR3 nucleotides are TGTGCCAGCAGTGAATCGGCGGGATGGGCCTACGAGCAGTACTTC. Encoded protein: CASSESAGWAYEQYF.

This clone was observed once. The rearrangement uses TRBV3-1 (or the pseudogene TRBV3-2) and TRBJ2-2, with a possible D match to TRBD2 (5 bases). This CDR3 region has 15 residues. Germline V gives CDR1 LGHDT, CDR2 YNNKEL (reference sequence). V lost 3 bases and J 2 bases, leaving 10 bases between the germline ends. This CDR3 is CASSHGLFNTGELFF. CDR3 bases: TGTGCCAGCAGCCATGGACTCTTTAACACCGGGGAGCTGTTTTTT.

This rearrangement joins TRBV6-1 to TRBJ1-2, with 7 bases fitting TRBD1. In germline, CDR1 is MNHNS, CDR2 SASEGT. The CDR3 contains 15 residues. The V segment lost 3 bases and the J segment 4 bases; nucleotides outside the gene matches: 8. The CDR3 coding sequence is TGTGCCAGCAGTGAGCTTGACAGGGTTGGCTATGGCTACACCTTC. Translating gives CASSELDRVGYGYTF.

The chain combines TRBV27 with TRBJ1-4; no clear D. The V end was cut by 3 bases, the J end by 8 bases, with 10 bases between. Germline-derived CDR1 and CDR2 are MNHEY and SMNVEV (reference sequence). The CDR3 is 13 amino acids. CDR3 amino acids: CASSFRRQEKLFF. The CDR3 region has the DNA TGTGCCAGCAGTTTCCGCCGCCAGGAAAAACTGTTTTTT.

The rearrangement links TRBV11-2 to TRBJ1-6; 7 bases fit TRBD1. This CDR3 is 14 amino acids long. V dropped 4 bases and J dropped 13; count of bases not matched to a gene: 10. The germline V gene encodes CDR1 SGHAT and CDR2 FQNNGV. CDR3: CASSSRQGRSPLHF. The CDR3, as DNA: TGTGCCAGCAGCTCTCGACAGGGCCGAAGCCCCCTCCACTTT.

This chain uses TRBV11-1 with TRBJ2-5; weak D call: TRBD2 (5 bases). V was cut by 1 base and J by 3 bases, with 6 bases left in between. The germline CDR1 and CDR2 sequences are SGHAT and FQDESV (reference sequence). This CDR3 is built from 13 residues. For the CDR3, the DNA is TGTGCCAGCAGCTTAGTGGGAGAAGAGACCCAGTACTTC. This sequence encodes CASSLVGEETQYF.

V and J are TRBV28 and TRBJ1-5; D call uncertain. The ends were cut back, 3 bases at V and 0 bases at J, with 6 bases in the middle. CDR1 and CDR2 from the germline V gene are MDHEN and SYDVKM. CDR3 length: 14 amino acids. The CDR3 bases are TGTGCCAGCAGTTTCTTACATAGCAATCAGCCCCAGCATTTT. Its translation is CASSFLHSNQPQHF. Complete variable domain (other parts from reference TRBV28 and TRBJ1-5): DVKVTQSSRYLVKRTGEKVFLECVQDMDHENMFWYRQDPGLGLRLIYFSYDVKMKEKGDIPEGYSVSREKKERFSLILESASTNQTSMYLCASSFLHSNQPQHFGDGTRLSIL.

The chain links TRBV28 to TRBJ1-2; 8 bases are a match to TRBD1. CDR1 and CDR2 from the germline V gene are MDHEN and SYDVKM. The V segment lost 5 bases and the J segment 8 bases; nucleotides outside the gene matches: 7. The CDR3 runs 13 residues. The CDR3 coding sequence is TGTGCCAGCAGTGTTGCAGGGGGCGCAGGCTACACCTTC. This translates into CASSVAGGAGYTF.

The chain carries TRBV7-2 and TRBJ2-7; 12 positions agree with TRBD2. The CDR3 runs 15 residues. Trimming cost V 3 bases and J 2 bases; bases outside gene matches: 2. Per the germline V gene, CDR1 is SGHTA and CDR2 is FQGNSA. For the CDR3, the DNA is TGTGCCAGCAGCTTGACTAGCGGGGGTACCTACGAGCAGTACTTC. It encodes CASSLTSGGTYEQYF.

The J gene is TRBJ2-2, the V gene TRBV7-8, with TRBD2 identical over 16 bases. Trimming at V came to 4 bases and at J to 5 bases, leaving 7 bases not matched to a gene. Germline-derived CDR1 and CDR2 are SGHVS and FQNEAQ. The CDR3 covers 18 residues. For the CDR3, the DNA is TGTGCCAGCAGCTCGGGACTAGCGGGGGGGCTCAGGACCGGGGAGCTGTTTTTT. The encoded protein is CASSSGLAGGLRTGELFF.

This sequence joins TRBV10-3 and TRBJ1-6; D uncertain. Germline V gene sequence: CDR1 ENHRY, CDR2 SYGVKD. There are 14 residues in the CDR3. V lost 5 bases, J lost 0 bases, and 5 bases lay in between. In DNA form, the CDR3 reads TGTGCCATCAGTCGGAGCTCCTATAATTCACCCCTCCACTTT. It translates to CAISRSSYNSPLHF.

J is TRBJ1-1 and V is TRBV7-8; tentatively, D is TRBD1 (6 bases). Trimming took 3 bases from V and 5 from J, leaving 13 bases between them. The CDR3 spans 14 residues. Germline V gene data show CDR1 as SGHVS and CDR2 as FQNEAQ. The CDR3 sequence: CASSFTGTGTEAFF. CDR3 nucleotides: TGTGCCAGCAGCTTTACCGGAACAGGGACTGAAGCTTTCTTT.

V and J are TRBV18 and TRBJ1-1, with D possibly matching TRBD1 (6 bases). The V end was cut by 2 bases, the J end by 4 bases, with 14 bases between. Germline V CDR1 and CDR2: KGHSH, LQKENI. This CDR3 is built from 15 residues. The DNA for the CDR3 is TGTGCCAGCTCACCATCGCAGGGGCGCGGCACTGAAGCTTTCTTT. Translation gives CASSPSQGRGTEAFF.

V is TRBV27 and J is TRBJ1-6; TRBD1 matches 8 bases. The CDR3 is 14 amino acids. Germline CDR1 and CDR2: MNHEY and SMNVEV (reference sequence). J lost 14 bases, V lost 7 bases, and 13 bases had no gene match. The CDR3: CASNGRGPDSALHF. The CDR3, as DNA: TGTGCCAGCAACGGCAGGGGGCCGGATTCGGCCCTCCACTTT.

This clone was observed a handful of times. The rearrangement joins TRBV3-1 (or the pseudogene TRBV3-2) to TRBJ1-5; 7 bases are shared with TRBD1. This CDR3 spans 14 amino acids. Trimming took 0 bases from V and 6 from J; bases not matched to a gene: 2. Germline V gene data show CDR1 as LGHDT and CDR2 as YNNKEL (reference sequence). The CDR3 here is CASSQDPGGQPQHF. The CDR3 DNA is TGTGCCAGCAGCCAAGATCCAGGGGGTCAGCCCCAGCATTTT.